This T cell receptor (beta chain) is drawn from a study of blood T cell repertoires in COVID-19. Turning to the study itself: In each case, the material was cDNA or gDNA derived from T cells, B-cell-depleted T cells, or PBMCs.

Original processing methods: It was from reference gene primer amplification that nucleated cell counts were estimated. Sequencing was performed with immunoSEQ multiplex PCR; in TCRdb, only in-frame clones are kept and a portion is missing. V, J and clone size reflect that table, while D and trimming were determined from the DNA. The sample contains 140,000 or so clones, 65% to 85% of which appear only once. Trimming cost V 0 bases and J 7 bases, with 13 bases left between them. The CDR3 runs to 14 residues. Germline loops: CDR1 MRHNA, CDR2 SNTAGT. The gene calls are TRBV6-4 and TRBJ2-7, with D perhaps TRBD2 (5 bases). The clonotype originates from a woman in her forties or fifties with acute or convalescent COVID-19. The sample consisted of peripheral blood. CDR3 sequence reads: CASSDSKVRREQYF. The CDR3, as DNA: TGTGCCAGCAGTGACTCGAAGGTCCGGAGGGAGCAGTACTTC.